This passage covers 32 T cell receptor beta chains from one sample sequenced in a study of blood T cell repertoires in COVID-19 (TCRdb year 2020). Library preparation used the immunoSEQ multiplex PCR assay. Here the immuneACCESS table is served through TCRdb, limited to in-frame sequences with V and J called. Missing clones are a known gap in these copies; in checked studies unresolved V genes cover under half, and the rest lacks a known reason. The sample profile shows 100,000 to 120,000 clones; roughly 88% of them were found once. Under 9% of the sample goes to the ten largest clones. The sample comprised peripheral blood. The origin of the receptors is a woman between 70 and 85 years old who had recovered from COVID-19.

This chain uses TRBV5-5 with TRBJ1-3, with 7 bases identical to TRBD1. V shed 4 bases, J shed 2 bases, and the junction held 6 bases outside the gene matches. CDR3 length: 15 amino acids. CDR1 is SGHKS, CDR2 YYEKEE, per germline (reference sequence). The CDR3: CASSMEGAPGNTIYF. The DNA of the CDR3 is TGTGCCAGCAGCATGGAGGGGGCACCTGGAAACACCATATATTTT.

Here the CDR3 reads CASSRKGENTEAFF. DNA for the CDR3: TGTGCCAGCAGCCGCAAGGGGGAGAACACTGAAGCTTTCTTT. J is TRBJ1-1 and V is TRBV6-5; TRBD1 is a possible D gene (6 bases). This CDR3 contains 14 residues. Germline V gene lookup returns CDR1 MNHEY and CDR2 SVGAGI. V was clipped by 6 bases and J by 1 base, with 12 bases between them.

The V gene is TRBV3-1 (or the pseudogene TRBV3-2), the J gene TRBJ1-1, with 7 bases that match TRBD1. The ends lost 3 bases at V and 3 bases at J; junction bases unmatched: 13. This CDR3 has 17 residues. CDR1 is LGHDT, CDR2 YNNKEL, per germline (reference sequence). For the CDR3, the DNA is TGTGCCAGCAGCCACCGAAGTTTGCGACAGGGATACACTGAAGCTTTCTTT. Protein product: CASSHRSLRQGYTEAFF.

This chain uses TRBV6-5 with TRBJ2-7, with 7 bases identical to TRBD1. The CDR3 has 15 amino acids. Per the germline V gene, CDR1 is MNHEY and CDR2 is SVGAGI. V gave up 6 bases and J gave up 3 bases; unmatched junction bases: 11. CDR3 nucleotide sequence: TGTGCCAGCAGGCCAGTAGGACAGGTTATCTACGAGCAGTACTTC. It translates to CASRPVGQVIYEQYF.

The chain employs TRBV27 and TRBJ1-2, with D possibly matching TRBD1 (5 bases). The V end lost 7 bases, the J end lost 4 bases, and 13 bases lay between the germline ends. Germline-derived CDR1 and CDR2 are MNHEY and SMNVEV (reference sequence). The CDR3 extends over 13 amino acids. The CDR3 is CASTDSPRYGYTF. The DNA for the CDR3 is TGTGCCAGCACCGACAGTCCCCGCTATGGCTACACCTTC.

The chain employs TRBV4-3 and TRBJ1-6; perhaps TRBD1 as D (5 bases). Per germline, CDR1 LGHNA and CDR2 YSLEER. V lost 2 bases and J 8 bases, leaving 10 bases between the germline ends. This CDR3 region has 14 residues. The CDR3 bases are TGCGCCAGCAGCCAAATATGGGGCGATTCACCCCTCCACTTT. It is translated as CASSQIWGDSPLHF.

This chain joins TRBV27 and TRBJ2-7; D is perhaps TRBD2 (6 bases). CDR1 MNHEY and CDR2 SMNVEV come from the germline V gene (reference sequence). The V end lost 8 bases, the J end lost 0 bases, and 11 bases lay between the germline ends. The CDR3 sequence is 13 residues long. CDR3 bases: TGTGCCAGCGGTAGCGGATACTCCTACGAGCAGTACTTC. This sequence encodes CASGSGYSYEQYF.

The CDR3 DNA is TGTGCCAGCAGCGCCCGGGACAGGGGACCAGATACGCAGTATTTT. This encodes CASSARDRGPDTQYF. The chain recombines TRBV5-4 with TRBJ2-3; 10 nucleotides line up with TRBD1. The CDR3 contains 15 residues. Per the germline V gene, CDR1 is SGHNT and CDR2 is YYREEE (reference sequence). With V trimmed by 4 bases and J by 4 bases, 6 bases remained unmatched.

A remark on this clone: Other DNA sequences from this sample encode an identical CDR3 as well. The gene calls are TRBV7-2 and TRBJ1-1, with D unresolved. Germline loops: CDR1 SGHTA, CDR2 FQGNSA. V was pared by 5 bases and J by 3 bases, with 10 bases between. The CDR3 sequence is 13 residues long. CDR3 bases: TGTGCCAGCAGCCCTCGGAGGGACACTGAAGCTTTCTTT. It is translated as CASSPRRDTEAFF.

CDR3 in DNA: TGTGCCAGCAGTTACTCGAGGGTGGGCTATGGCTACACCTTC. It codes for CASSYSRVGYGYTF. This chain joins TRBV6-5 and TRBJ1-2; D not certain. Trimming shortened V by 0 bases and J by 4 bases, and 9 bases separated the two germline ends. CDR3 length equals 14 residues. Germline CDR1 is MNHEY and CDR2 is SVGAGI.

The V gene is TRBV7-2, the J gene TRBJ2-7; D may be TRBD2 (6 bases). The CDR3 has 15 amino acids. The ends were cut back, 3 bases at V and 3 bases at J, with 15 bases in the middle. In germline, CDR1 is SGHTA, CDR2 FQGNSA. CDR3 amino acids: CASSFLTRTLYEQYF. The CDR3 DNA is TGTGCCAGCAGCTTCCTGACTAGAACCCTCTACGAGCAGTACTTC. The whole variable domain, remainder taken from reference TRBV7-2 and TRBJ2-7, is GAGVSQSPSNKVTEKGKDVELRCDPISGHTALYWYRQSLGQGLEFLIYFQGNSAPDKSGLPSDRFSAERTGGSVSTLTIQRTQQEDSAVYLCASSFLTRTLYEQYFGPGTRLTVT.

The chain carries TRBV7-8 and TRBJ2-3; TRBD1 might be the D (6 bases). Germline-derived CDR1 and CDR2 are SGHVS and FQNEAQ. The CDR3 consists of 15 residues. Trimming removed 4 bases at V and 0 bases at J, with 11 bases between. The CDR3 DNA sequence: TGTGCCAGCAGCTGGGGGCAGCTAAGCACAGATACGCAGTATTTT. It codes for CASSWGQLSTDTQYF.

In nucleotides, the CDR3 is TGTGCCAGCAGCGCCGGGACAGGGACCTACGAGCAGTACTTC. Encoded protein: CASSAGTGTYEQYF. This chain joins TRBV11-2 and TRBJ2-7; 9 bases fit TRBD1. With 5 bases clipped from V and 2 bases from J, the junction kept 4 bases outside the gene matches. The germline CDR1 and CDR2 sequences are SGHAT and FQNNGV. CDR3 length equals 14 residues.

The rearrangement links TRBV11-1 to TRBJ2-1; maybe TRBD2 (7 bases). V lost 7 bases and J lost 9, with 13 bases in between. Germline CDR1 reads SGHAT; CDR2 reads FQDESV (reference sequence). This CDR3 is 12 amino acids long. The chain's CDR3 is CASNHGGAEQFF. In DNA form, the CDR3 reads TGTGCCAGCAATCATGGGGGGGCTGAGCAGTTCTTC.

The chain is built from TRBV28 and TRBJ1-4; D unclear. The CDR3 extends over 15 amino acids. The ends were cut back, 6 bases at V and 1 base at J, with 12 bases in the middle. The germline CDR1 and CDR2 sequences are MDHEN and SYDVKM. The CDR3 protein is CASSFPPGTNEKLFF. The DNA for the CDR3 is TGTGCCAGCAGCTTTCCCCCAGGAACTAATGAAAAACTGTTTTTT.

V gene TRBV19 combines with J gene TRBJ2-7; 7 positions agree with TRBD1. This CDR3 spans 15 amino acids. V gave up 3 bases and J gave up 2 bases; unmatched junction bases: 7. Germline V gene sequence: CDR1 LNHDA, CDR2 SQIVND (reference sequence). Here the CDR3 DNA reads TGTGCCAGTAGTATCACAGGGGCTGACACCTACGAGCAGTACTTC. Residues: CASSITGADTYEQYF. Full variable domain (outside the CDR3, taken from reference TRBV19 and TRBJ2-7): DGGITQSPKYLFRKEGQNVTLSCEQNLNHDAMYWYRQDPGQGLRLIYYSQIVNDFQKGDIAEGYSVSREKKESFPLTVTSAQKNPTAFYLCASSITGADTYEQYFGPGTRLTVT.

The chain couples TRBV4-1 to TRBJ2-5; 7 bases are a match to TRBD1. There are 18 residues in the CDR3. The V segment lost 0 bases and the J segment 1 base; nucleotides outside the gene matches: 11. The germline gives CDR1 MGHRA, CDR2 YSYEKL. The CDR3 DNA is TGCGCCAGCAGCCAAGATTTGGGGACAGCACCCACCCAAGAGACCCAGTACTTC. It encodes CASSQDLGTAPTQETQYF.

The chain's CDR3 is CAISDGAGGGQPQHF. DNA for the CDR3: TGTGCCATCAGTGATGGGGCAGGGGGTGGCCAGCCCCAGCATTTT. The chain employs TRBV10-3 and TRBJ1-5; 7 bases are shared with TRBD1. Germline V gives CDR1 ENHRY, CDR2 SYGVKD. This CDR3 is 15 amino acids long. V gave up 3 bases and J gave up 7 bases; unmatched junction bases: 9.

The rearrangement uses TRBV18 and TRBJ1-2; tentatively, D is TRBD1 (5 bases). Germline loops: CDR1 KGHSH, CDR2 LQKENI. The CDR3 runs to 15 residues. The V end lost 0 bases, the J end lost 4 bases, and 12 bases lay between the germline ends. CDR3 loop: CASSPPAGRIYGYTF. DNA for the CDR3: TGTGCCAGCTCACCACCTGCAGGGAGGATCTATGGCTACACCTTC.

The genes are TRBV30 and TRBJ1-6, with no clear D. The CDR3 loop spans 16 amino acids. Between the trimmed V and J ends, which lost 2 bases and 7 bases, there was a span of 18 bases. Germline V gives CDR1 GTSNPN, CDR2 SVGIG (reference sequence). The CDR3 spells CAWSTWSGSLNSPLHF. The DNA of the CDR3 is TGTGCCTGGAGTACATGGAGTGGGAGCTTGAATTCACCCCTCCACTTT.

The chain links TRBV18 to TRBJ1-2; 8 nucleotides agree with TRBD1. Germline CDR1 is KGHSH and CDR2 is LQKENI. The trim removed 3 bases at V and 6 bases at J, leaving 3 bases unmatched. This CDR3 is built from 13 residues. CDR3 nucleotide sequence: TGTGCCAGCTCACCGACAGGGGAGGATGGCTACACCTTC. Protein: CASSPTGEDGYTF.

The rearrangement uses TRBV2 and TRBJ2-1; 7 bases map to TRBD2. CDR1 and CDR2 (germline): SNHLY, FYNNEI. The CDR3 has 13 residues. Unmatched junction bases numbered 5, after V lost 4 bases and J lost 8 bases. The CDR3 DNA reads as TGTGCCAGCAGTGGGGACTATAAATATGAGCAGTTCTTC. Protein sequence: CASSGDYKYEQFF.

J is TRBJ1-1 and V is TRBV5-1; D may be TRBD1 (6 bases). V was clipped by 4 bases and J by 1 base, with 14 bases between them. This CDR3 region has 15 residues. Germline V gene data show CDR1 as SGHRS and CDR2 as YFSETQ. The CDR3: CASSPGVGTNTEAFF. CDR3 bases: TGCGCCAGCAGCCCAGGGGTCGGAACGAACACTGAAGCTTTCTTT.

The chain uses TRBV29-1 and TRBJ2-5; 10 bases are a match to TRBD1. Germline CDR1 SQVTM, CDR2 ANQGSEA. This CDR3 region has 15 residues. The V and J ends lost 2 bases and 4 bases, in that order; junction bases with no gene match: 7. The CDR3 nucleotides read TGCAGCGTTGAATCACGGGACAGGGGAGGAGAGACCCAGTACTTC. As protein: CSVESRDRGGETQYF.

The V call is TRBV6-6, the J call TRBJ1-5, with TRBD1 matching 7 bases. Unmatched junction bases numbered 4, after V lost 1 base and J lost 7 bases. Germline values: CDR1 MNHNY, CDR2 SVGAGI (reference sequence). This CDR3 region has 14 residues. The CDR3 DNA is TGTGCCAGCAGTTACTTTCAGGGGGGACAGCCCCAGCATTTT. Amino acids: CASSYFQGGQPQHF.

The chain uses TRBV3-1 (or the pseudogene TRBV3-2) and TRBJ1-4, with 10 positions matching TRBD1. Germline CDR1 and CDR2: LGHDT and YNNKEL (reference sequence). This CDR3 contains 21 residues. Trimming took 0 bases from V and 0 from J; bases not matched to a gene: 13. The CDR3 region has the DNA TGTGCCAGCAGCCAAGAATGGGCCCGGGACAGGGGACCTACAACTAATGAAAAACTGTTTTTT. This gives the protein CASSQEWARDRGPTTNEKLFF.

The chain combines TRBV3-1 (or the pseudogene TRBV3-2) with TRBJ2-3; D not certain. CDR3 length: 14 residues. Germline lookup yields CDR1 LGHDT and CDR2 YNNKEL (reference sequence). V gave up 5 bases and J gave up 1 base, with 10 bases separating them. The CDR3 spells CASSLSEGTDTQYF. In DNA form, the CDR3 reads TGTGCCAGCAGCTTGAGCGAGGGCACAGATACGCAGTATTTT.

V gene TRBV9 combines with J gene TRBJ2-5; D unclear. Germline-derived CDR1 and CDR2 are SGDLS and YYNGEE. V was shortened by 3 bases and J by 5 bases, with 14 bases between the two germline ends. The CDR3 has 14 amino acids. CDR3 coding DNA: TGTGCCAGCAGCGCAACTTCCTCCGGGGAGACCCAGTACTTC. It specifies CASSATSSGETQYF.

The genes are TRBV5-6 and TRBJ1-2; weak D call: TRBD1 (6 bases). V lost 0 bases and J lost 8, with 8 bases in between. In germline, CDR1 is SGHDT, CDR2 YYEEEE. CDR3 size: 12 residues. CDR3 sequence (DNA): TGTGCCAGCAGCTTGGGGGGGCCCGGCTACACCTTC. The encoded protein is CASSLGGPGYTF.

This chain uses TRBV6-5 with TRBJ2-7; the match to TRBD2 covers 10 bases. Germline V CDR1 and CDR2: MNHEY, SVGAGI. The CDR3 consists of 15 residues. The J segment lost 2 bases and the V segment lost 7 bases, leaving 8 bases of the junction unmatched. This CDR3 is CASTAASGSTYEQYF. The CDR3 DNA follows: TGTGCCAGCACCGCCGCTAGCGGGAGTACCTACGAGCAGTACTTC.

This clone was recorded only once. The V and J genes are TRBV18 and TRBJ1-2; weak D call: TRBD1 (6 bases). V lost 1 base and J lost 5, with 23 bases in between. Germline V CDR1 and CDR2: KGHSH, LQKENI. CDR3 length: 18 amino acids. This CDR3 is CASSPQSGVSSGGYGYTF. CDR3 bases: TGTGCCAGCTCACCACAATCAGGGGTTAGCTCCGGAGGTTATGGCTACACCTTC.

The V gene is TRBV27, the J gene TRBJ2-7; 10 bases match TRBD1. In germline, CDR1 is MNHEY, CDR2 SMNVEV (reference sequence). This CDR3 region has 20 residues. V was clipped by 2 bases and J by 0 bases; unmatched bases: 16. CDR3 DNA: TGTGCCAGCAGTTTAGTTGCCACAAAAGACCGGGACAGGGGCTCCTACGAGCAGTACTTC. It yields the protein CASSLVATKDRDRGSYEQYF.